These T cell receptor beta chains were read from a single sample in a study of cytomegalovirus exposure and HLA in healthy donors. The data were produced by immunoSEQ multiplex PCR, yet TCRdb's version contains in-frame clones alone and is incomplete. The data hold over 130,000 clones, with approximately 86% observed a single time. The sequencing input was PBMCs. The receptor source for this set is a man aged 18 to 29 in good health and CMV-seropositive. Each CDR3 is given with its conserved first and last residue. Each record gives: V gene, J gene, D gene, clone size, CDR3 DNA, CDR3 protein. D genes are given only for firm matches. Rows may omit the clone size; those that give it use once, few, many or a size class.

V gene: TRBV7-2
J gene: TRBJ1-2
D gene: TRBD1
clone size: NA
CDR3 DNA: TGTGCCAGCAGCTACAGAGGGACAGGCGTAGGCTACACCTTC
CDR3 protein: CASSYRGTGVGYTF

V gene: TRBV6-5
J gene: TRBJ1-4
D gene: TRBD1
clone size: NA
CDR3 DNA: TGTGCCAGCAGCTATGGGACAGGGGTTAGGGAAAAACTGTTTTTT
CDR3 protein: CASSYGTGVREKLFF

V gene: TRBV2
J gene: TRBJ2-3
D gene: TRBD2
clone size: NA
CDR3 DNA: TGTGCCAGCAGTGAGCGGGAGCCTAGCACAGATACGCAGTATTTT
CDR3 protein: CASSEREPSTDTQYF

V gene: TRBV5-1
J gene: TRBJ1-1
D gene: NA
clone size: NA
CDR3 DNA: TGCGCCAGCAGCATCCGCGCGGGGTCGAACACTGAAGCTTTCTTT
CDR3 protein: CASSIRAGSNTEAFF

V gene: TRBV27
J gene: TRBJ2-7
D gene: NA
clone size: NA
CDR3 DNA: TGTGCCAGCAGTTTAGGACCAGGGATGGAGCAGTACTTC
CDR3 protein: CASSLGPGMEQYF

V gene: TRBV5-4
J gene: TRBJ1-1
D gene: NA
clone size: NA
CDR3 DNA: TGTGCCAGCAACCGCGCGGGGATGAACACTGAAGCTTTCTTT
CDR3 protein: CASNRAGMNTEAFF

V gene: TRBV11-3
J gene: TRBJ2-3
D gene: NA
clone size: few
CDR3 DNA: TGTGCCAGCAGCTCTCGCGCTGCGGCCCCAGATACGCAGTATTTT
CDR3 protein: CASSSRAAAPDTQYF

V gene: TRBV5-1
J gene: TRBJ1-6
D gene: NA
clone size: NA
CDR3 DNA: TGCGCCAGCAGCTTACAACCGGGGGATAATTCACCCCTCCACTTT
CDR3 protein: CASSLQPGDNSPLHF

V gene: TRBV27
J gene: TRBJ2-3
D gene: NA
clone size: NA
CDR3 DNA: TGTGCCAGCGGTCGGGGTGGGACAGATACGCAGTATTTT
CDR3 protein: CASGRGGTDTQYF

V gene: TRBV5-6
J gene: TRBJ2-3
D gene: NA
clone size: NA
CDR3 DNA: TGTGCCAGCAGCTTGGCTAGCACAGATACGCAGTATTTT
CDR3 protein: CASSLASTDTQYF

V gene: TRBV30
J gene: TRBJ2-7
D gene: NA
clone size: NA
CDR3 DNA: TGTGCCTGGAGTGTATCATACGAGCAGTACTTC
CDR3 protein: CAWSVSYEQYF

V gene: TRBV6-1
J gene: TRBJ1-3
D gene: NA
clone size: NA
CDR3 DNA: TGTGCCAGCAGTGAAGCGCTACGGGTTTCTGGAAACACCATATATTTT
CDR3 protein: CASSEALRVSGNTIYF

V gene: TRBV2
J gene: TRBJ2-1
D gene: TRBD2
clone size: NA
CDR3 DNA: TGTGTCAGCAGGCCTAGGACTAGCGGGGGGGATGAGCAGTTCTTC
CDR3 protein: CVSRPRTSGGDEQFF

V gene: TRBV5-4
J gene: TRBJ1-2
D gene: NA
clone size: NA
CDR3 DNA: TGTGCCAGCAGCTTGCTATCACAGGGAAGCGGCTACACCTTC
CDR3 protein: CASSLLSQGSGYTF

V gene: TRBV7-8
J gene: TRBJ1-1
D gene: NA
clone size: NA
CDR3 DNA: TGTGCCAGCAGCTTAGCGGGGGCTCGGGGTGCTTTCTTT
CDR3 protein: CASSLAGARGAFF

V gene: TRBV6-6
J gene: TRBJ2-3
D gene: TRBD2
clone size: NA
CDR3 DNA: TGTGCCAGCAGCCGGGGGGGCACAGATACGCAGTATTTT
CDR3 protein: CASSRGGTDTQYF

V gene: TRBV2
J gene: TRBJ2-7
D gene: TRBD1
clone size: NA
CDR3 DNA: TGTGCCAGCAGTCAACACCGGGACAGGGTCACCTACGAGCAGTACTTC
CDR3 protein: CASSQHRDRVTYEQYF

V gene: TRBV30
J gene: TRBJ1-5
D gene: TRBD1
clone size: NA
CDR3 DNA: TGTGCCTGGAGTTACAGGGGGCATCAGCCCCAGCATTTT
CDR3 protein: CAWSYRGHQPQHF

V gene: TRBV2
J gene: TRBJ1-1
D gene: NA
clone size: NA
CDR3 DNA: TGTGCCAGAAGGGGGGGGGACACTGAAGCTTTCTTT
CDR3 protein: CARRGGDTEAFF

V gene: TRBV19
J gene: TRBJ2-1
D gene: TRBD2
clone size: NA
CDR3 DNA: TGTGCCAGTAGTATAGGGGGACTAGCGGGAGGGCGTAAGGACAATGAGCAGTTCTTC
CDR3 protein: CASSIGGLAGGRKDNEQFF

V gene: TRBV7-8
J gene: TRBJ2-3
D gene: NA
clone size: NA
CDR3 DNA: TGTGCCAGCAGTCCGTTGTATACGCAGTATTTT
CDR3 protein: CASSPLYTQYF

V gene: TRBV2
J gene: TRBJ2-1
D gene: TRBD1
clone size: NA
CDR3 DNA: TGTGCCAGCAGTCACCCGGGACAGGGTAACAATGAGCAGTTCTTC
CDR3 protein: CASSHPGQGNNEQFF

V gene: TRBV2
J gene: TRBJ1-1
D gene: NA
clone size: NA
CDR3 DNA: TGTGCCAGCAGCGCAGGACAGACCCTGATGGTAGCTTTCTTT
CDR3 protein: CASSAGQTLMVAFF

V gene: TRBV2
J gene: TRBJ2-3
D gene: TRBD2
clone size: once
CDR3 DNA: TGTGCCAGCAGTGAAACGGGGGGAGATACGCAGTATTTT
CDR3 protein: CASSETGGDTQYF

V gene: TRBV19
J gene: TRBJ2-7
D gene: NA
clone size: few
CDR3 DNA: TGTGCCAGTAGTTCATATGCAGGATATCCCTACGAGCAGTACTTC
CDR3 protein: CASSSYAGYPYEQYF

V gene: TRBV2
J gene: TRBJ2-1
D gene: NA
clone size: NA
CDR3 DNA: TGTGCCGGGGAAGGACAGTACAATGAGCAGTTCTTC
CDR3 protein: CAGEGQYNEQFF

V gene: TRBV2
J gene: TRBJ2-5
D gene: NA
clone size: NA
CDR3 DNA: TGTGCCAGCAAAGAGGGGGGGGAAGAGACCCAGTACTTC
CDR3 protein: CASKEGGEETQYF

V gene: TRBV2
J gene: TRBJ1-5
D gene: TRBD1
clone size: NA
CDR3 DNA: TGTGCCAGCTCCATAGGGGGCGCTCAGCCCCAGCATTTT
CDR3 protein: CASSIGGAQPQHF

V gene: TRBV19
J gene: TRBJ2-5
D gene: NA
clone size: NA
CDR3 DNA: TGTGCCAGTAGTGTCCAGGGTTGGGGCGAGACCCAGTACTTC
CDR3 protein: CASSVQGWGETQYF

V gene: TRBV19
J gene: TRBJ2-7
D gene: NA
clone size: NA
CDR3 DNA: TGTGCCAGTAGTATAGGTCTAGCTGACTACGAGCAGTACTTC
CDR3 protein: CASSIGLADYEQYF

V gene: TRBV7-8
J gene: TRBJ1-5
D gene: NA
clone size: NA
CDR3 DNA: TGTGCCAGCAGCCGACCAGCGCGAAGCAATCAGCCCCAGCATTTT
CDR3 protein: CASSRPARSNQPQHF

V gene: TRBV7-9
J gene: TRBJ1-3
D gene: NA
clone size: NA
CDR3 DNA: TGTGCCAGCAGCTTAGTGACACCCGGAAACACCATATATTTT
CDR3 protein: CASSLVTPGNTIYF

V gene: TRBV29-1
J gene: TRBJ1-5
D gene: TRBD1
clone size: few
CDR3 DNA: TGCAGCGCAAGACAGGGTAGTCAGCCCCAGCATTTT
CDR3 protein: CSARQGSQPQHF

V gene: TRBV11-3
J gene: TRBJ2-1
D gene: NA
clone size: NA
CDR3 DNA: TGTGCCAGCAGCACAAGGGGGGGTCCGATAAGAGGGAGTGGGAATGAGCAGTTCTTC
CDR3 protein: CASSTRGGPIRGSGNEQFF

V gene: TRBV9
J gene: TRBJ2-2
D gene: NA
clone size: few
CDR3 DNA: TGTGCCAGCAGCGTAGCCCCCGGGATAACCGGGGAGCTGTTTTTT
CDR3 protein: CASSVAPGITGELFF

V gene: TRBV29-1
J gene: TRBJ1-1
D gene: NA
clone size: NA
CDR3 DNA: TGCAGCGTTAGTGGCAGGGTGAACACTGAAGCTTTCTTT
CDR3 protein: CSVSGRVNTEAFF

V gene: TRBV6-5
J gene: TRBJ2-7
D gene: TRBD1
clone size: NA
CDR3 DNA: TGTGCCAGCAGTTCGTACAGGGGGAGCTCCTACGAGCAGTACTTC
CDR3 protein: CASSSYRGSSYEQYF

V gene: TRBV5-6
J gene: TRBJ2-3
D gene: TRBD2
clone size: NA
CDR3 DNA: TGTGCCAGCAGGGGGGGACTAGCCCTAGATACGCAGTATTTT
CDR3 protein: CASRGGLALDTQYF

V gene: TRBV19
J gene: TRBJ1-5
D gene: TRBD1
clone size: NA
CDR3 DNA: TGTGCCAGTAGTACCTCGGACAGGGGAAAGAGCAATCAGCCCCAGCATTTT
CDR3 protein: CASSTSDRGKSNQPQHF

V gene: TRBV7-9
J gene: TRBJ2-7
D gene: NA
clone size: NA
CDR3 DNA: TGTGCCAGCAGCCCAACTACAGGATGGAGCGAGCAGTACTTC
CDR3 protein: CASSPTTGWSEQYF

V gene: TRBV27
J gene: TRBJ1-3
D gene: NA
clone size: NA
CDR3 DNA: TGTGCCAGCAGTCCGCACAGGGAATCTGGAAACACCATATATTTT
CDR3 protein: CASSPHRESGNTIYF

V gene: TRBV6-5
J gene: TRBJ1-3
D gene: NA
clone size: NA
CDR3 DNA: TGTGCCAGCAGTATGAATTGGAGCTCTGGAAACACCATATATTTT
CDR3 protein: CASSMNWSSGNTIYF

V gene: TRBV18
J gene: TRBJ2-5
D gene: NA
clone size: NA
CDR3 DNA: TGTGCCAGCTCACCACCGACCAGGCCCCCCCGGAACCAAGAGACCCAGTACTTC
CDR3 protein: CASSPPTRPPRNQETQYF

V gene: TRBV29-1
J gene: TRBJ1-1
D gene: NA
clone size: NA
CDR3 DNA: TGCAGCGTTTCACGAGGGCCGAACACTGAAGCTTTCTTT
CDR3 protein: CSVSRGPNTEAFF

V gene: TRBV7-9
J gene: TRBJ2-5
D gene: NA
clone size: NA
CDR3 DNA: TGTGCCAGCAGCTTAAAGATTAGGACTCTTCAAGAGACCCAGTACTTC
CDR3 protein: CASSLKIRTLQETQYF

V gene: TRBV29-1
J gene: TRBJ1-1
D gene: NA
clone size: once
CDR3 DNA: TGCAGCGTTAATAGGGGGAACACTGAAGCTTTCTTT
CDR3 protein: CSVNRGNTEAFF

V gene: TRBV2
J gene: TRBJ2-1
D gene: TRBD1
clone size: NA
CDR3 DNA: TGTGCCAGCACGTGGGACAGGGGATATGAGCAGTTCTTC
CDR3 protein: CASTWDRGYEQFF

V gene: TRBV6-5
J gene: TRBJ2-7
D gene: NA
clone size: NA
CDR3 DNA: TGTGCCAGCAGTTACCGACAGTCCTACGAGCAGTACTTC
CDR3 protein: CASSYRQSYEQYF

V gene: TRBV29-1
J gene: TRBJ2-1
D gene: TRBD2
clone size: NA
CDR3 DNA: TGCAGCGTTGGAGGCGTAGCGGGAGGGCCTTACTCCTACAATGAGCAGTTCTTC
CDR3 protein: CSVGGVAGGPYSYNEQFF

V gene: TRBV7-3
J gene: TRBJ2-1
D gene: NA
clone size: NA
CDR3 DNA: TGTGCCAGCAGCTTAGCAGCGACCAATTACAATGAGCAGTTCTTC
CDR3 protein: CASSLAATNYNEQFF

V gene: TRBV6-5
J gene: TRBJ2-5
D gene: TRBD2
clone size: NA
CDR3 DNA: TGTGCCAGCAGCATTAGCGGGAGTCGAGAGACCCAGTACTTC
CDR3 protein: CASSISGSRETQYF

V gene: TRBV6-1
J gene: TRBJ1-5
D gene: TRBD1
clone size: NA
CDR3 DNA: TGTGCCAGCAGTGAGACAGGGGGTAATCAGCCCCAGCATTTT
CDR3 protein: CASSETGGNQPQHF

V gene: TRBV19
J gene: TRBJ1-1
D gene: NA
clone size: few
CDR3 DNA: TGTGCCAGTAGTATCGGTAGAGGGATGAACACTGAAGCTTTCTTT
CDR3 protein: CASSIGRGMNTEAFF

V gene: TRBV4-2
J gene: TRBJ1-5
D gene: NA
clone size: NA
CDR3 DNA: TGTGCCAGCAGCCAAGCCCTCAATCAGCCCCAGCATTTT
CDR3 protein: CASSQALNQPQHF

V gene: TRBV7-9
J gene: TRBJ1-3
D gene: NA
clone size: once
CDR3 DNA: TGTGCCAGCAGCTTCGAGGCCTCTGGAAACACCATATATTTT
CDR3 protein: CASSFEASGNTIYF

V gene: TRBV10-3
J gene: TRBJ2-7
D gene: NA
clone size: NA
CDR3 DNA: TGTGCCGCCCACCCGAGCGGAACCAACGGCGAGCAGTACTTC
CDR3 protein: CAAHPSGTNGEQYF

V gene: TRBV18
J gene: TRBJ1-5
D gene: TRBD1
clone size: NA
CDR3 DNA: TGTGCCAGCTCACCAACAGGGGTTTATCAGCCCCAGCATTTT
CDR3 protein: CASSPTGVYQPQHF

V gene: TRBV15
J gene: TRBJ2-7
D gene: NA
clone size: NA
CDR3 DNA: TGTGCCACCAGCAGTCCGCAGGGGCTCCTAATCCACGAGCAGTACTTC
CDR3 protein: CATSSPQGLLIHEQYF

V gene: TRBV30
J gene: TRBJ2-1
D gene: TRBD1
clone size: NA
CDR3 DNA: TGTGCCTGGAGTGTAGGAGGGCAGGGGGCGAGGAATGAGCAGTTCTTC
CDR3 protein: CAWSVGGQGARNEQFF